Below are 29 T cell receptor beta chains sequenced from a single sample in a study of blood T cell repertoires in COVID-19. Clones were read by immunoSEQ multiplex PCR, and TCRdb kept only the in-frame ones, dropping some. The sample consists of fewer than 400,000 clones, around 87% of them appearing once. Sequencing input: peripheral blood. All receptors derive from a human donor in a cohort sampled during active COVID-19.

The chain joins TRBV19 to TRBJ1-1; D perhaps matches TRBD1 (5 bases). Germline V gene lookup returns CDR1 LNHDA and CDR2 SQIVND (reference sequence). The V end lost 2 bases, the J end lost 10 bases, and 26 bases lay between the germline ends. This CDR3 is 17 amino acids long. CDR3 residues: CASSIWGQSGDGRGAFF. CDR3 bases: TGTGCCAGTAGTATATGGGGCCAGTCGGGGGATGGGCGAGGAGCTTTCTTT.

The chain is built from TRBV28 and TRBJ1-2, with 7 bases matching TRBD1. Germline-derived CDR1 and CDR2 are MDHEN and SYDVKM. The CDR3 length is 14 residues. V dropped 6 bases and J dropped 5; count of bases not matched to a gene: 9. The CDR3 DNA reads TGTGCCAGCAGGGTAACAGGGGCGTGGTATGGCTACACCTTC. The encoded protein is CASRVTGAWYGYTF.

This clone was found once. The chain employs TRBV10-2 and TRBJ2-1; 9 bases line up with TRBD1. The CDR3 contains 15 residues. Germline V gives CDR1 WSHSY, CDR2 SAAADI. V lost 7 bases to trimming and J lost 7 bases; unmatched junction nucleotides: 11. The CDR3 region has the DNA TGCGCCAGCACTCCTTTCGGGACAGGGTCAAATGAGCAGTTCTTC. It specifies CASTPFGTGSNEQFF.

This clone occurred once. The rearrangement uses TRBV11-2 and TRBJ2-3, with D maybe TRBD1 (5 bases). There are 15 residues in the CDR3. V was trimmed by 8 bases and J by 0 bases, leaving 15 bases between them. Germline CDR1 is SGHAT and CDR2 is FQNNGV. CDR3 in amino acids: CASGPLTASTDTQYF. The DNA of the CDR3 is TGTGCCAGCGGACCCCTGACAGCAAGCACAGATACGCAGTATTTT.

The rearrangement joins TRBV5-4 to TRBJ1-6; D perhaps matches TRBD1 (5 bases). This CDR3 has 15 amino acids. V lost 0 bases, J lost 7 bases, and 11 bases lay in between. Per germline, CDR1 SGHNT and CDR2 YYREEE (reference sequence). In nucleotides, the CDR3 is TGTGCCAGCAGCTTGGATCCCAGGGAAAATTCACCCCTCCACTTT. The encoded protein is CASSLDPRENSPLHF.

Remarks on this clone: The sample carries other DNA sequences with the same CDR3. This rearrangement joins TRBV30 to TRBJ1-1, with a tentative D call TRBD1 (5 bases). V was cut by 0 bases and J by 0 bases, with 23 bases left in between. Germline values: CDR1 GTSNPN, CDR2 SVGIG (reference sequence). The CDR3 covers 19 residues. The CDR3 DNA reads TGTGCCTGGAGTGTAGCACCTTGGTCCCTGAGACAGATGAACACTGAAGCTTTCTTT. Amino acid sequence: CAWSVAPWSLRQMNTEAFF. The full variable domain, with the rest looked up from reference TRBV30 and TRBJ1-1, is SQTIHQWPATLVQPVGSPLSLECTVEGTSNPNLYWYRQAAGRGLQLLFYSVGIGQISSEVPQNLSASRPQDRQFILSSKKLLLSDSGFYLCAWSVAPWSLRQMNTEAFFGQGTRLTVV.

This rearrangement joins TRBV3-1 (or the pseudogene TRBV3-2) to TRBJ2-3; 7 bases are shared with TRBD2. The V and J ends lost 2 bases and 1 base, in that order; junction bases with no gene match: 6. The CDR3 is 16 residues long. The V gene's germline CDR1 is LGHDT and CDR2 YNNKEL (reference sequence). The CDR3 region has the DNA TGTGCCAGCAGCCAAAAATCACGGGGGGGCACAGATACGCAGTATTTT. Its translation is CASSQKSRGGTDTQYF.

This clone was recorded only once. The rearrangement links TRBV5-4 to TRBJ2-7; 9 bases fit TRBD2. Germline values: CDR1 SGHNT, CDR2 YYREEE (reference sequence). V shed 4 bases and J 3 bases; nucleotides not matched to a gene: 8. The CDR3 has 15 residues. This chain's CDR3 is CASSRPTSGYYEQYF. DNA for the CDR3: TGTGCCAGCAGCCGGCCGACTAGCGGATACTACGAGCAGTACTTC.

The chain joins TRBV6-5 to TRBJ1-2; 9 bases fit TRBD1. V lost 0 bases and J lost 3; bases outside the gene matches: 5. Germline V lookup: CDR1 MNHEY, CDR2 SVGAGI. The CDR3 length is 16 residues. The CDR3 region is CASSYSIGDRDYGYTF. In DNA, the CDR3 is TGTGCCAGCAGTTACTCGATCGGGGACAGGGACTATGGCTACACCTTC.

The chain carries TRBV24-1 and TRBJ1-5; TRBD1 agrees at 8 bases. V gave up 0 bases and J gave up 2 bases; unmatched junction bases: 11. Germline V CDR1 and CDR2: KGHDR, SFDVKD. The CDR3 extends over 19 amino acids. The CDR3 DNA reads TGTGCCACCAGTGATTTGCACCGGACAGGGCATTATGGCAATCAGCCCCAGCATTTT. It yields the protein CATSDLHRTGHYGNQPQHF.

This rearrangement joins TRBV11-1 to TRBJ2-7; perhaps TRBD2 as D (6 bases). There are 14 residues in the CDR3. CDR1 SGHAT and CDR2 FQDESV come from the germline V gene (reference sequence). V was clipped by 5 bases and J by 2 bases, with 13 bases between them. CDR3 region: CASSENREAYEQYF. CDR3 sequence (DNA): TGTGCCAGCAGCGAAAATAGGGAGGCCTACGAGCAGTACTTC.

The CDR3 reads CASDTGRSGGGTGYTF. The DNA of the CDR3 is TGTGCCAGCGACACAGGGCGTTCGGGGGGCGGCACGGGCTACACCTTC. V and J are TRBV2 and TRBJ1-2; a weak D match, TRBD1 (6 bases). The germline V gene has CDR1 SNHLY and CDR2 FYNNEI. The CDR3 runs to 16 residues. The V end was cut by 8 bases, the J end by 8 bases, with 27 bases between.

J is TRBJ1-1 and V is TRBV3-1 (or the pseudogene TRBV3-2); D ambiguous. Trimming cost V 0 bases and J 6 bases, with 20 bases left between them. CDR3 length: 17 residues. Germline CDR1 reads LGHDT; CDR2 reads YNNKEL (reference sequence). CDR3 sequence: CASSQEGTQQFIAEAFF. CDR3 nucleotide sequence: TGTGCCAGCAGCCAAGAAGGTACCCAACAGTTTATTGCTGAAGCTTTCTTT.

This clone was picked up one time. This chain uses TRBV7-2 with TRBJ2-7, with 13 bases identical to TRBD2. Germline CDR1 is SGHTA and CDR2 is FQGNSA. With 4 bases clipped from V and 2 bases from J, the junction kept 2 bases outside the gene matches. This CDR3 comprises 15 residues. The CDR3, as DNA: TGTGCCAGCAGCTGGGGGACTAGCGGGGCCTACGAGCAGTACTTC. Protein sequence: CASSWGTSGAYEQYF.

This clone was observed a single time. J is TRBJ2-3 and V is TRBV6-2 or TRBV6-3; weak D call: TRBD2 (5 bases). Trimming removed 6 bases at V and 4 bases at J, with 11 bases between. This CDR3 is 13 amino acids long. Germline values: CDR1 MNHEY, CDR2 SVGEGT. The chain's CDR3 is CASSEGGADTQYF. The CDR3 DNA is TGTGCCAGCAGCGAGGGTGGAGCAGATACGCAGTATTTT.

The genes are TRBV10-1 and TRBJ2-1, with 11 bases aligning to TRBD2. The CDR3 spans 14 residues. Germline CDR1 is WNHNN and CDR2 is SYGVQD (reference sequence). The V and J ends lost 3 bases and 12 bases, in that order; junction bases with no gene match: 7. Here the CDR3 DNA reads TGCGCCAGCAGTGATGAACTAGCGGGAGAGGGGCAGTTCTTC. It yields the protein CASSDELAGEGQFF.

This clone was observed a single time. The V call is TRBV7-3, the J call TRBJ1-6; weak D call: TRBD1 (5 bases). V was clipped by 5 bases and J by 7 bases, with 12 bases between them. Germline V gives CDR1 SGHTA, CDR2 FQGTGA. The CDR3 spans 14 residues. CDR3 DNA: TGTGCCAGCAGCGCAGGGACTGAGAATTCACCCCTCCACTTT. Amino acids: CASSAGTENSPLHF.

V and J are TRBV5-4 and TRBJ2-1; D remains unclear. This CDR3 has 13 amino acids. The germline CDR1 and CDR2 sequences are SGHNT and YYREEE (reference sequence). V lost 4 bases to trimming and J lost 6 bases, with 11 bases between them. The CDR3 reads CASSLSPVNEQFF. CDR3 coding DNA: TGTGCCAGCAGCCTCTCCCCCGTCAATGAGCAGTTCTTC.

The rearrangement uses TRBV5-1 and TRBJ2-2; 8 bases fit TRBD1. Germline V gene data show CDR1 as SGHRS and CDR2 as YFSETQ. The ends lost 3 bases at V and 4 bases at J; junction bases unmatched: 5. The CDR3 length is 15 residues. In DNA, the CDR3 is TGCGCCAGCAGCTCCCAGGGGGCCGGCACCGGGGAGCTGTTTTTT. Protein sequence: CASSSQGAGTGELFF.

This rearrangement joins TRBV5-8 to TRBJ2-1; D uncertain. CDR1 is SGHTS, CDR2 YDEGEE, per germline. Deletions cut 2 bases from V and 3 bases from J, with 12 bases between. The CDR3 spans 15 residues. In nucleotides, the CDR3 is TGTGCCAGCAGCTTACGCCGCGCCCGCTACAATGAGCAGTTCTTC. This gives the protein CASSLRRARYNEQFF.

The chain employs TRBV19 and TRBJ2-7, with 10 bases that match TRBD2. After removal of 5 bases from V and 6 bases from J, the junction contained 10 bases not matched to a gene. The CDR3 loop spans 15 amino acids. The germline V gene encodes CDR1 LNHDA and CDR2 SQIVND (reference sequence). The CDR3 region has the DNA TGTGCCAGTAGTGCCTCTAGCGGGGGAGCGCTCGAGCAGTACTTC. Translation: CASSASSGGALEQYF. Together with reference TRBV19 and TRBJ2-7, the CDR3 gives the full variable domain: DGGITQSPKYLFRKEGQNVTLSCEQNLNHDAMYWYRQDPGQGLRLIYYSQIVNDFQKGDIAEGYSVSREKKESFPLTVTSAQKNPTAFYLCASSASSGGALEQYFGPGTRLTVT.

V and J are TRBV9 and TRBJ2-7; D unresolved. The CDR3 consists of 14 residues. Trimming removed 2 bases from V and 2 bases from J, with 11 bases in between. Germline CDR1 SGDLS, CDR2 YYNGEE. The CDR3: CASSVADKPYEQYF. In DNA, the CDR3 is TGTGCCAGCAGCGTCGCCGACAAGCCCTACGAGCAGTACTTC.

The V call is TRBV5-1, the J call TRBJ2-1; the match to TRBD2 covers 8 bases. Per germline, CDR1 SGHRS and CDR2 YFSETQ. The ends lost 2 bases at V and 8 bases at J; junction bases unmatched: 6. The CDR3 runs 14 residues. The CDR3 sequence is CASSLGSGRDEQFF. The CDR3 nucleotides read TGCGCCAGCAGCTTAGGCTCCGGGAGGGATGAGCAGTTCTTC.

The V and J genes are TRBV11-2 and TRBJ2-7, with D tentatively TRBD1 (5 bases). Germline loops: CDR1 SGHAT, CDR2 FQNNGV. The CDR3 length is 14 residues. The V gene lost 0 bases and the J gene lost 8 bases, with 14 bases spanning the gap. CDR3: CASSLDTEDIKQYF. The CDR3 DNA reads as TGTGCCAGCAGCTTAGATACAGAGGACATCAAGCAGTACTTC.

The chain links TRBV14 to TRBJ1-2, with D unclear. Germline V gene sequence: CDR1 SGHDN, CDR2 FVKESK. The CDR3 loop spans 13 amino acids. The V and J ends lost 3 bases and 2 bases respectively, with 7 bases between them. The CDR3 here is CASSQGRNYGYTF. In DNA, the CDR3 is TGTGCCAGCAGCCAGGGCAGGAACTATGGCTACACCTTC.

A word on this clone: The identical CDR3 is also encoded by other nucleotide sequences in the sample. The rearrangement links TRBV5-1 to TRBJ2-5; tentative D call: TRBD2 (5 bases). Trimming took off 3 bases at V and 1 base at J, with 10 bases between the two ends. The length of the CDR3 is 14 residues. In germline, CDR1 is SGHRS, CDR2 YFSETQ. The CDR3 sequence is CASSSRTGQETQYF. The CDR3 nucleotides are TGCGCCAGCAGCTCAAGGACTGGCCAAGAGACCCAGTACTTC. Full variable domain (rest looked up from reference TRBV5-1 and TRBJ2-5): KAGVTQTPRYLIKTRGQQVTLSCSPISGHRSVSWYQQTPGQGLQFLFEYFSETQRNKGNFPGRFSGRQFSNSRSEMNVSTLELGDSALYLCASSSRTGQETQYFGPGTRLLVL.

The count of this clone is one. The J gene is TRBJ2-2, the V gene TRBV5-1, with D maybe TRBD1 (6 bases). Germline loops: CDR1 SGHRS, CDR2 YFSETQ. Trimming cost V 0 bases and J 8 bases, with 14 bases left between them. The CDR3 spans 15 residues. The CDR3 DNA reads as TGCGCCAGCAGCTTGGTAGGACAGATCGCTGGGGAGCTGTTTTTT. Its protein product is CASSLVGQIAGELFF.

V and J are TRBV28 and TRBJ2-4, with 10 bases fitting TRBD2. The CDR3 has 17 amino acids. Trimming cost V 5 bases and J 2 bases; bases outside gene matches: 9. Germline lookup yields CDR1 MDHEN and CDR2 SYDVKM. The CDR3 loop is CASSLIGLAATKNIQYF. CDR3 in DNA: TGTGCCAGCAGTCTCATCGGACTAGCGGCGACCAAAAACATTCAGTACTTC.

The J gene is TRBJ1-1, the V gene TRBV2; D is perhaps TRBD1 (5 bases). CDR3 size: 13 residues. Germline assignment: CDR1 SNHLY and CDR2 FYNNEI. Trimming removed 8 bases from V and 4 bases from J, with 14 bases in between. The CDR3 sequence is CASRRFGGTEAFF. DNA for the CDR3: TGTGCCAGCCGGAGATTCGGGGGCACTGAAGCTTTCTTT.